The 20 T cell receptor beta chains in this list originate from one sample, sequenced in a study of T cell responses to AZD1222 COVID-19 vaccine. Only in-frame clones appear in the TCRdb table, and some are missing; sequencing was by immunoSEQ multiplex PCR. The sample contains approximately 170,000 clones, 80% to 95% of which appear only once. Sequenced here: peripheral blood, sampled on day 0 of AZD1222 vaccination. The receptors shown here come from an adult in good health.

The chain employs TRBV16 and TRBJ1-6, with D possibly being TRBD1 (5 bases). The CDR3 is 15 amino acids. Per germline, CDR1 KGHSY and CDR2 FQNENV. Trimming took off 1 base at V and 9 bases at J, with 13 bases between the two ends. CDR3 nucleotide sequence: TGTGCCAGCAGCCAATTATCCCAGGGTCGTTCACCCCTCCACTTT. Protein: CASSQLSQGRSPLHF.

The chain employs TRBV5-1 and TRBJ2-5, with 7 bases identical to TRBD1. Per the germline V gene, CDR1 is SGHRS and CDR2 is YFSETQ. Losses at the gene ends were 4 bases for V and 5 bases for J; bases not matched to a gene: 8. The CDR3 sequence is 14 residues long. The CDR3 bases are TGCGCCAGCAGCCTCCAGGGGGTAGGCGAGACCCAGTACTTC. Encoded protein: CASSLQGVGETQYF.

In its sample, this clone was seen once. A read error may produce the germline difference seen at one junction end. The V gene is TRBV7-7, the J gene TRBJ2-1; D might be TRBD1 or TRBD2, each matching 5 bases. CDR3 length equals 17 residues. Germline assignment: CDR1 SSHAT and CDR2 FNYEAQ (reference sequence). This chain's CDR3 is CASSLDLGETTNNEQFF. CDR3 sequence (DNA): TGTGCTAGCAGCTTAGATTTGGGGGAAACTACAAACAATGAGCAGTTCTTC. Together with reference TRBV7-7 and TRBJ2-1, the CDR3 gives the full variable domain: GAGVSQSPRYKVTKRGQDVTLRCDPISSHATLYWYQQALGQGPEFLTYFNYEAQPDKSGLPSDRFSAERPEGSISTLTIQRTEQRDSAMYRCASSLDLGETTNNEQFFGPGTRLTVL.

This clone was recorded once. The rearrangement joins TRBV6-5 to TRBJ1-2, with 9 positions matching TRBD1. J lost 5 bases, V lost 2 bases, and 6 bases had no gene match. The CDR3 contains 15 residues. Germline V lookup: CDR1 MNHEY, CDR2 SVGAGI. The CDR3 nucleotides are TGTGCCAGCAGTTACACTCGACAGGGGGGATATGGCTACACCTTC. Its translation: CASSYTRQGGYGYTF.

The J gene is TRBJ1-2, the V gene TRBV18, with D unresolved. Germline lookup yields CDR1 KGHSH and CDR2 LQKENI. CDR3 length: 15 amino acids. Trimming pared 2 bases from V and 8 bases from J, leaving 18 bases between. The CDR3 DNA reads as TGTGCCAGCTCACCAGGTCGGACGGGTCTAGAGGGCTACACCTTC. This gives the protein CASSPGRTGLEGYTF.

The gene calls are TRBV6-6 and TRBJ2-2; 11 nucleotides line up with TRBD1. Per germline, CDR1 MNHNY and CDR2 SVGAGI (reference sequence). The CDR3 length is 14 residues. J gave up 5 bases and V 5 bases, and 1 base lay outside the gene matches. The CDR3 coding sequence is TGTGCCAGCAGTAGGGACAGGGGGACCGGGGAGCTGTTTTTT. It translates to CASSRDRGTGELFF.

In this sample, this clone turned up once. The chain uses TRBV11-1 and TRBJ2-7; a possible D gene is TRBD2 (6 bases). The length of the CDR3 is 16 residues. V lost 4 bases and J lost 0, with 16 bases in between. Germline loops: CDR1 SGHAT, CDR2 FQDESV (reference sequence). CDR3 sequence: CASSSGSWRGSYEQYF. CDR3 bases: TGTGCCAGCAGCTCAGGTTCCTGGAGGGGCTCCTACGAGCAGTACTTC.

This clone has a single count. The rearrangement links TRBV4-1 to TRBJ1-2, with unresolved D. CDR1 MGHRA and CDR2 YSYEKL come from the germline V gene. V lost 0 bases and J lost 2, with 13 bases in between. CDR3 size: 16 residues. The CDR3: CASSQDQYTRNYGYTF. The DNA for the CDR3 is TGCGCCAGCAGCCAAGATCAATACACGCGAAACTATGGCTACACCTTC.

The rearrangement uses TRBV4-2 and TRBJ1-1, with D unresolved. V lost 4 bases and J lost 1, with 7 bases in between. CDR3 length: 13 residues. CDR1 and CDR2 from the germline V gene are LGHNA and YNFKEQ. CDR3 region: CASSPVKNTEAFF. DNA of the CDR3: TGTGCCAGCAGCCCGGTAAAGAACACTGAAGCTTTCTTT.

The gene calls are TRBV7-2 and TRBJ2-5, with 8 bases that match TRBD1. The CDR3 has 18 residues. The germline gives CDR1 SGHTA, CDR2 FQGNSA. J lost 3 bases, V lost 2 bases, and 14 bases had no gene match. CDR3 loop: CASSLRGTAGGYEETQYF. CDR3 nucleotide sequence: TGTGCCAGCAGCTTAAGAGGGACGGCAGGGGGCTACGAAGAGACCCAGTACTTC.

The V gene is TRBV19, the J gene TRBJ1-1, with D perhaps TRBD1 (6 bases). V was clipped by 9 bases and J by 1 base, with 15 bases between them. Per the germline V gene, CDR1 is LNHDA and CDR2 is SQIVND (reference sequence). CDR3 length equals 14 residues. CDR3 DNA sequence: TGTGCCAGCCGATCAGGGGAGGGGAACACTGAAGCTTTCTTT. The encoded protein is CASRSGEGNTEAFF.

The gene calls are TRBV6-5 and TRBJ2-7; D is perhaps TRBD2 (6 bases). The germline V gene encodes CDR1 MNHEY and CDR2 SVGAGI. The CDR3 spans 16 residues. Trimming removed 0 bases from V and 2 bases from J, with 14 bases in between. The CDR3 is CASSYSYLATAYEQYF. The DNA for the CDR3 is TGTGCCAGCAGTTACTCGTACCTAGCGACCGCCTACGAGCAGTACTTC.

The genes are TRBV18 and TRBJ1-4; a possible D gene is TRBD1 (5 bases). Germline loops: CDR1 KGHSH, CDR2 LQKENI. V dropped 1 base and J dropped 7 bases, with 13 bases sitting between them. This CDR3 spans 15 amino acids. The CDR3 loop reads CASSPRVDRGEKLFF. As DNA, the CDR3 is TGTGCCAGCTCACCACGGGTGGATAGGGGTGAAAAACTGTTTTTT.

This clone has a single count. This rearrangement joins TRBV18 to TRBJ2-7; 9 bases align to TRBD1. The V gene's germline CDR1 is KGHSH and CDR2 LQKENI. Trimming removed 5 bases from V and 6 bases from J; junction bases left unmatched: 5. The CDR3 runs 13 residues. CDR3 in amino acids: CASSIQGQGEQYF. For the CDR3, the DNA is TGTGCCAGCTCAATACAGGGACAGGGCGAGCAGTACTTC.

This clone was counted between two and nine times. The gene calls are TRBV4-1 and TRBJ1-4; perhaps TRBD1 as D (5 bases). CDR1 MGHRA and CDR2 YSYEKL come from the germline V gene. The CDR3 length is 14 residues. V lost 5 bases and J lost 5, with 12 bases in between. CDR3 residues: CASSRTGPNEKLFF. The CDR3 bases are TGCGCCAGCAGCAGAACAGGACCGAATGAAAAACTGTTTTTT.

V and J are TRBV4-1 and TRBJ2-1; D gene uncertain. CDR1 is MGHRA and CDR2 is YSYEKL in the germline V gene. The CDR3 is made up of 16 amino acids. V was cut by 0 bases and J by 6 bases, with 15 bases left in between. The CDR3 loop reads CASSQDVAMALNEQFF. In nucleotides, the CDR3 is TGCGCCAGCAGCCAAGATGTTGCTATGGCGCTCAATGAGCAGTTCTTC.

CDR3 protein: CASSSSDPGVYNEQFF. CDR3 bases: TGCGCCAGCAGCTCATCGGACCCCGGGGTTTACAATGAGCAGTTCTTC. V gene TRBV5-1 combines with J gene TRBJ2-1, with D maybe TRBD2 (5 bases). This CDR3 comprises 16 residues. Looked up from germline, CDR1 is SGHRS and CDR2 is YFSETQ. Trimming took 3 bases from V and 4 from J, leaving 17 bases between them.

V gene TRBV24-1 combines with J gene TRBJ2-1; 11 nucleotides match TRBD2. The CDR3 is 17 amino acids. The ends lost 4 bases at V and 4 bases at J; junction bases unmatched: 8. Germline CDR1 KGHDR, CDR2 SFDVKD. The CDR3 nucleotides read TGTGCCACCAGTGACACACTAGCGGGAGCTAGTTACAATGAGCAGTTCTTC. This gives the protein CATSDTLAGASYNEQFF.

CDR3 amino acids: CASTPGQKAFF. The CDR3 region has the DNA TGTGCCAGCACCCCAGGACAGAAAGCTTTCTTT. The chain uses TRBV6-5 and TRBJ1-1; TRBD1 might be the D (6 bases). Trimming took 7 bases from V and 9 from J, leaving 12 bases between them. Per germline, CDR1 MNHEY and CDR2 SVGAGI. CDR3 length: 11 residues.

This sequence joins TRBV18 and TRBJ2-2; D is possibly TRBD1 or TRBD2 (6 bases each). The germline gives CDR1 KGHSH, CDR2 LQKENI. With 2 bases removed from V and 6 bases from J, the gap between germline ends came to 19 bases. This CDR3 has 17 amino acids. CDR3 amino acids: CASSPIMVAGEAGELFF. The CDR3 coding sequence is TGTGCCAGCTCACCAATTATGGTGGCAGGGGAGGCCGGGGAGCTGTTTTTT.